The 32 T cell receptor beta chains listed next were all sequenced from one sample in a study of blood T cell repertoires in COVID-19. Produced via immunoSEQ multiplex PCR; TCRdb's table is partial and in-frame only. The data contain some 200,000 clones, approximately 81% of them singletons. Sequencing input: peripheral blood. These receptors all stem from an older woman with COVID-19, enrolled during active disease.

The genes are TRBV5-1 and TRBJ1-2; D not resolved. With 0 bases removed from V and 3 bases from J, the gap between germline ends came to 9 bases. The germline gives CDR1 SGHRS, CDR2 YFSETQ. The CDR3 loop spans 14 amino acids. CDR3 nucleotides: TGCGCCAGCAGCTTGGACCCCACATACTATGGCTACACCTTC. Its translation: CASSLDPTYYGYTF.

The rearrangement links TRBV9 to TRBJ2-5; TRBD1 might be the D (6 bases). V was clipped by 2 bases and J by 0 bases, with 14 bases between them. The V gene's germline CDR1 is SGDLS and CDR2 YYNGEE. CDR3 length: 16 amino acids. This chain's CDR3 is CASSVTGGWYQETQYF. The CDR3 DNA reads TGTGCCAGCAGCGTGACAGGTGGCTGGTACCAAGAGACCCAGTACTTC.

The chain recombines TRBV10-3 with TRBJ2-5; 11 nucleotides agree with TRBD2. Germline CDR1 is ENHRY and CDR2 is SYGVKD. J gave up 1 base and V 10 bases, and 5 bases lay outside the gene matches. The CDR3 loop spans 14 amino acids. This CDR3 is CATLAGGTQETQYF. As DNA, the CDR3 is TGTGCCACCTTAGCGGGGGGGACCCAAGAGACCCAGTACTTC.

The chain has TRBV28 and TRBJ2-5; TRBD2 matches at 7 bases. Trimming cost V 7 bases and J 1 base; bases outside gene matches: 9. From germline, CDR1 is MDHEN and CDR2 SYDVKM. The CDR3 sequence is 15 residues long. CDR3 sequence (DNA): TGTGCCAGCACTCTGGGGGACTACGGCCAAGAGACCCAGTACTTC. Its protein is CASTLGDYGQETQYF.

The chain uses TRBV3-1 (or the pseudogene TRBV3-2) and TRBJ2-2, with D perhaps TRBD2 (6 bases). The V and J ends lost 3 bases and 1 base respectively, with 18 bases between them. Germline V gene lookup returns CDR1 LGHDT and CDR2 YNNKEL (reference sequence). The CDR3 extends over 18 amino acids. The chain's CDR3 is CASSHSAGSGLNTGELFF. The CDR3 nucleotides are TGTGCCAGCAGCCACTCAGCCGGGAGCGGATTGAACACCGGGGAGCTGTTTTTT.

The rearrangement joins TRBV15 to TRBJ2-1; 14 bases agree with TRBD2. This CDR3 has 19 residues. Per germline, CDR1 LNHNV and CDR2 YYDKDF (reference sequence). Trimming cost V 2 bases and J 4 bases; bases outside gene matches: 10. CDR3 loop: CATSRNYPTSGRGYNEQFF. In DNA, the CDR3 is TGTGCCACCAGCAGAAATTACCCGACTAGCGGGAGGGGTTACAATGAGCAGTTCTTC.

The chain links TRBV11-2 to TRBJ2-2; D unresolved. The V end lost 4 bases, the J end lost 5 bases, and 8 bases lay between the germline ends. This CDR3 comprises 13 residues. CDR1 and CDR2 from the germline V gene are SGHAT and FQNNGV. The CDR3 bases are TGTGCCAGCAGCTCGACTGCGACCGGGGAGCTGTTTTTT. This translates into CASSSTATGELFF.

This chain connects TRBV9 to TRBJ2-2; 7 positions agree with TRBD1. Per the germline V gene, CDR1 is SGDLS and CDR2 is YYNGEE. The CDR3 loop spans 16 amino acids. The V and J ends lost 4 bases and 0 bases, in that order; junction bases with no gene match: 6. CDR3: CASSPRTGANTGELFF. Here the CDR3 DNA reads TGTGCCAGCAGCCCTCGGACAGGAGCGAACACCGGGGAGCTGTTTTTT. Supplemented by reference TRBV9 and TRBJ2-2, the full variable domain reads DSGVTQTPKHLITATGQRVTLRCSPRSGDLSVYWYQQSLDQGLQFLIQYYNGEERAKGNILERFSAQQFPDLHSELNLSSLELGDSALYFCASSPRTGANTGELFFGEGSRLTVL.

This clone was recorded a few times. This chain links TRBV25-1 with TRBJ1-4; 9 positions agree with TRBD1. There are 17 residues in the CDR3. V lost 8 bases, J lost 0 bases, and 10 bases stayed unmatched. Germline V CDR1 and CDR2: MGHDK, SYGVNS. The CDR3 sequence is CASGEEGQGPTNEKLFF. CDR3 DNA: TGTGCCAGCGGCGAAGAGGGACAGGGCCCAACTAATGAAAAACTGTTTTTT.

The genes are TRBV6-5 and TRBJ2-1, with 8 positions matching TRBD2. The CDR3 totals 14 residues. After removal of 8 bases from V and 4 bases from J, the junction contained 7 bases not matched to a gene. The germline V gene encodes CDR1 MNHEY and CDR2 SVGAGI. The CDR3 nucleotides are TGTGCCAGCTCCACGGGGGGGACTTACAATGAGCAGTTCTTC. This encodes CASSTGGTYNEQFF.

The V and J genes are TRBV24-1 and TRBJ1-1, with 8 positions matching TRBD1. Per the germline V gene, CDR1 is KGHDR and CDR2 is SFDVKD. The V and J ends lost 0 bases and 1 base, in that order; junction bases with no gene match: 9. The CDR3 covers 18 residues. In nucleotides, the CDR3 is TGTGCCACCAGTGATTTGCAGGGGACAGGTGGGGAGAACACTGAAGCTTTCTTT. Encoded protein: CATSDLQGTGGENTEAFF.

The chain uses TRBV10-3 and TRBJ2-7, with 7 bases aligning to TRBD1. The CDR3 loop spans 14 amino acids. Germline values: CDR1 ENHRY, CDR2 SYGVKD. V dropped 4 bases and J dropped 3; count of bases not matched to a gene: 6. The CDR3 DNA is TGTGCCATCAGTGGCTCCCGGGACAGCTACGAGCAGTACGTC. Translating gives CAISGSRDSYEQYV.

The rearrangement uses TRBV24-1 and TRBJ2-2; D perhaps matches TRBD2 (6 bases). The germline V gene has CDR1 KGHDR and CDR2 SFDVKD. This CDR3 is built from 16 residues. The V and J ends lost 0 bases and 4 bases respectively, with 11 bases between them. CDR3 loop: CATSDLIPGGTGELFF. The CDR3 DNA reads as TGTGCCACCAGTGATTTGATCCCCGGGGGCACCGGGGAGCTGTTTTTT.

This chain joins TRBV10-3 and TRBJ1-5; TRBD1 might be the D (5 bases). CDR3 length: 13 residues. V lost 8 bases and J lost 5, with 13 bases in between. Germline CDR1 and CDR2: ENHRY and SYGVKD. CDR3 sequence (DNA): TGTGCCATCGGGCGGGGGTTGGATCAGCCCCAGCATTTT. Translating gives CAIGRGLDQPQHF.

This CDR3 reads CATSRSGGSNQPQHF. The CDR3 coding sequence is TGTGCCACCAGCAGATCCGGAGGGAGCAATCAGCCCCAGCATTTT. The V and J genes are TRBV15 and TRBJ1-5; D ambiguous. The CDR3 length is 15 residues. In germline, CDR1 is LNHNV, CDR2 YYDKDF (reference sequence). V was cut by 2 bases and J by 1 base, with 9 bases left in between.

V and J are TRBV24-1 and TRBJ2-7, with D possibly being TRBD2 (6 bases). This CDR3 is 15 amino acids long. Germline-derived CDR1 and CDR2 are KGHDR and SFDVKD. V shed 4 bases and J shed 5 bases, with 17 bases lying between them. The chain's CDR3 is CATSDLSGSENEQYV. The CDR3 nucleotides are TGTGCCACCAGTGACCTCAGCGGGTCTGAAAACGAGCAGTACGTC.

In this sample, this clone turned up a few times. J is TRBJ2-1 and V is TRBV5-5; no definite D call. The germline CDR1 and CDR2 sequences are SGHKS and YYEKEE (reference sequence). Trimming pared 7 bases from V and 7 bases from J, leaving 9 bases between. The CDR3 consists of 11 residues. The CDR3: CASRQANEQFF. CDR3 nucleotides: TGTGCCAGCCGGCAGGCAAATGAGCAGTTCTTC.

The chain has TRBV3-1 (or the pseudogene TRBV3-2) and TRBJ2-1; a weak D match, TRBD1 (6 bases). CDR3 length: 15 amino acids. V gave up 0 bases and J gave up 4 bases, with 10 bases separating them. Germline CDR1 LGHDT, CDR2 YNNKEL (reference sequence). CDR3 residues: CASSQDGTRYNEQFF. CDR3 nucleotide sequence: TGTGCCAGCAGCCAAGACGGGACACGTTACAATGAGCAGTTCTTC.

To note about this clone: The sample contains more than one DNA sequence encoding this CDR3. This chain joins TRBV10-3 and TRBJ2-1; TRBD2 might be the D (5 bases). V lost 2 bases, J lost 6 bases, and 8 bases lay in between. The CDR3 is made up of 13 amino acids. Per germline, CDR1 ENHRY and CDR2 SYGVKD. CDR3 sequence reads: CAISESGGNEQFF. In DNA form, the CDR3 reads TGTGCCATCAGTGAGAGTGGAGGCAATGAGCAGTTCTTC.

Comment on this clone: Sequence at one end of the junction differs from germline and may be a read error. J is TRBJ1-5 and V is TRBV2; tentatively, D is TRBD1 (5 bases). CDR1 SNHLY and CDR2 FYNNEI come from the germline V gene. This CDR3 region has 14 residues. CDR3 in amino acids: CASGDRLNNQPQHF. CDR3 in DNA: TGTGCCAGCGGTGACAGACTTAACAATCAGCCCCAGCATTTT.

This rearrangement joins TRBV3-1 (or the pseudogene TRBV3-2) to TRBJ2-1, with D possibly TRBD1 on 5 matching bases. This CDR3 has 11 residues. Germline loops: CDR1 LGHDT, CDR2 YNNKEL (reference sequence). The V end was cut by 8 bases, the J end by 4 bases, with 6 bases between. The CDR3 bases are TGTGCCAGCTCAGGGTACAATGAGCAGTTCTTC. As protein: CASSGYNEQFF.

This CDR3 is CASSYDRGVNEQYF. In DNA, the CDR3 is TGTGCCAGCAGTTACGACAGGGGAGTCAACGAGCAGTACTTC. The chain employs TRBV6-5 and TRBJ2-7, with 8 bases identical to TRBD1. The length of the CDR3 is 14 residues. Trimming cost V 2 bases and J 5 bases; bases outside gene matches: 5. Germline CDR1 MNHEY, CDR2 SVGAGI.

This clone occurred once. The chain uses TRBV7-9 and TRBJ1-1; perhaps TRBD1 as D (5 bases). This CDR3 is built from 14 residues. CDR1 and CDR2 from the germline V gene are SEHNR and FQNEAQ (reference sequence). Trimming pared 1 base from V and 4 bases from J, leaving 10 bases between. CDR3 amino acids: CASSLGGGVTEAFF. CDR3 DNA: TGTGCCAGCAGCTTAGGGGGCGGGGTCACTGAAGCTTTCTTT.

The rearrangement uses TRBV7-2 and TRBJ2-1; 8 bases agree with TRBD1. The germline CDR1 and CDR2 sequences are SGHTA and FQGNSA. With V trimmed by 5 bases and J by 2 bases, 8 bases remained unmatched. This CDR3 has 16 amino acids. The CDR3 loop is CASSPGTGRTYNEQFF. The CDR3 DNA sequence: TGTGCCAGCAGCCCCGGGACAGGCCGAACCTACAATGAGCAGTTCTTC. Based on the CDR3 plus reference TRBV7-2 and TRBJ2-1, the full variable domain is GAGVSQSPSNKVTEKGKDVELRCDPISGHTALYWYRQSLGQGLEFLIYFQGNSAPDKSGLPSDRFSAERTGGSVSTLTIQRTQQEDSAVYLCASSPGTGRTYNEQFFGPGTRLTVL.

The rearrangement links TRBV20-1 to TRBJ1-1; D might be TRBD1 (6 bases). Trimming left V 5 bases short and J 11 bases short, with 15 bases between. The CDR3 totals 11 residues. CDR1 DFQATT and CDR2 SNEGSKA come from the germline V gene (reference sequence). The CDR3 loop reads CSASQGLEAFF. The CDR3 DNA follows: TGCAGTGCTTCCCAGGGGCTTGAGGCTTTCTTT.

The J gene is TRBJ2-2, the V gene TRBV20-1; D uncertain. This CDR3 has 11 amino acids. Looked up from germline, CDR1 is DFQATT and CDR2 is SNEGSKA (reference sequence). With 4 bases removed from V and 4 bases from J, the gap between germline ends came to 4 bases. The CDR3 coding sequence is TGCAGTGCTATCATCACCGGGGAGCTGTTTTTT. Protein product: CSAIITGELFF.

The chain is built from TRBV28 and TRBJ2-2; 8 positions match TRBD2. This CDR3 is built from 15 residues. Losses at the gene ends were 7 bases for V and 5 bases for J; bases not matched to a gene: 9. Germline CDR1 reads MDHEN; CDR2 reads SYDVKM. The CDR3 sequence is CASTTGLVVTGELFF. The CDR3 DNA is TGTGCCAGCACCACGGGACTAGTGGTTACCGGGGAGCTGTTTTTT.

The rearrangement uses TRBV5-1 and TRBJ1-2; 7 bases match TRBD1. Germline assignment: CDR1 SGHRS and CDR2 YFSETQ. The V segment lost 4 bases and the J segment 4 bases; nucleotides outside the gene matches: 4. The CDR3 is 13 amino acids. In DNA, the CDR3 is TGCGCCAGCAGCGTGGGACAGCTCTATGGCTACACCTTC. Amino acids: CASSVGQLYGYTF.

The chain is built from TRBV13 and TRBJ2-7; 9 bases are a match to TRBD1. CDR3 length equals 15 residues. The V segment lost 3 bases and the J segment 3 bases; nucleotides outside the gene matches: 6. From germline, CDR1 is PRHDT and CDR2 FYEKMQ (reference sequence). The CDR3 loop reads CASSLRDRDFYEQYF. CDR3 in DNA: TGTGCCAGCAGCTTGCGGGACAGGGATTTCTACGAGCAGTACTTC.

The J gene is TRBJ1-6, the V gene TRBV6-2 or TRBV6-3; D unclear. The V and J ends lost 0 bases and 6 bases respectively, with 6 bases between them. Germline assignment: CDR1 MNHEY and CDR2 SVGEGT. The CDR3 consists of 14 residues. CDR3 region: CASSYSASNSPLHF. The CDR3 DNA reads as TGTGCCAGCAGTTACTCGGCCAGTAATTCACCCCTCCACTTT.

J is TRBJ1-5 and V is TRBV30, with D unresolved. CDR1 is GTSNPN, CDR2 SVGIG, per germline (reference sequence). V lost 1 base and J 6 bases, leaving 10 bases between the germline ends. The CDR3 totals 13 residues. For the CDR3, the DNA is TGTGCCTGGAGTGGTGGAGGGAGTCAGCCCCAGCATTTT. Protein: CAWSGGGSQPQHF.

A single count supports this clone. The rearrangement joins TRBV9 to TRBJ2-5; the match to TRBD1 covers 8 bases. In germline, CDR1 is SGDLS, CDR2 YYNGEE. This CDR3 contains 17 residues. V trimming: 5 bases; J trimming: 5 bases; junction bases outside the gene matches: 17. The CDR3 region has the DNA TGTGCCAGCAGTGACCCCATCGACAGGGGATTTGAGGAGACCCAGTACTTC. Translation gives CASSDPIDRGFEETQYF.